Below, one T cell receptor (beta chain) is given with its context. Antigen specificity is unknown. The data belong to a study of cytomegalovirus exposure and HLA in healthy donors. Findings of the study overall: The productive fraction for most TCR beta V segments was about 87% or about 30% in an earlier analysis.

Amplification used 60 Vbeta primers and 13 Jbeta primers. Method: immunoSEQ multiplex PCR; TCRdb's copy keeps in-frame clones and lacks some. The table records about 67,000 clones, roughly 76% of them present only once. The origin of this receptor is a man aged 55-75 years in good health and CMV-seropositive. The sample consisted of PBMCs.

The chain's CDR3 is CASSPARRGSTEAFF. The CDR3 DNA reads TGCGCCAGCAGCCCCGCGCGACGGGGGAGCACTGAAGCTTTCTTT. This chain connects TRBV5-1 to TRBJ1-1; D is perhaps TRBD1 (5 bases). There are 15 residues in the CDR3. From germline, CDR1 is SGHRS and CDR2 YFSETQ. The V and J ends lost 4 bases and 4 bases respectively, with 17 bases between them.